This TCR beta chain was identified in a study of cytomegalovirus exposure and HLA in healthy donors. Overall study: For the roughly 390 genotyped donors, about 79% fell within the Caucasian-associated ancestry cluster.

13 Jbeta primers and 60 Vbeta primers were used for the PCR. Clones were sequenced by immunoSEQ multiplex PCR, and TCRdb holds only the in-frame ones, with some missing. The repertoire holds around 140,000 clones, more than 75% seen once, with about 1.1% in the top ten. With regard to this clone: The antigen is undetermined.

General study points: Earlier analysis looked at TCR beta V segments, and most were productive about 87% or about 30% of the time. Based on reports, TCR beta sequences accurately predicted HLA-A and HLA-B alleles for most subjects. Common viral pathogens were later found to be apparently linked to several of the most significant clusters.

The CDR3 sequence is 15 residues long. CDR1 and CDR2 (germline): KGHSH, LQKENI. The ends lost 2 bases at V and 0 bases at J; junction bases unmatched: 1. The clonotype originates from a male donor in good health and CMV-seronegative. Sequencing was carried out using PBMCs. The V and J genes are TRBV18 and TRBJ1-3, with TRBD1 identical over 7 bases. CDR3 sequence (DNA): TGTGCCAGCTCACCAGGACAGGACTCTGGAAACACCATATATTTT. Amino acid sequence: CASSPGQDSGNTIYF.